This T cell receptor beta chain appears in the sequencing data of a study of CD4 and CD8 cells across lung adenocarcinoma regions (dated by TCRdb to the late 2010s). Some background on the complete study: The study compared tumor centers with tumor margins to examine intratumor heterogeneity of the T cell receptor repertoire.

From the cysteine up to the phenylalanine, the CDR3 has a length of 15 residues. Just the 45-base CDR3 DNA is kept, in frame starting at base 1. The junction shows trimming of 11 bases on V and 11 bases on J, plus 30 bases between the germline ends. The germline V gene gives CDR1 as MRHNA and CDR2 as SNTAGT. Library method: PCR. TCRdb shows the sequencer as HiSeq X Ten. TCRdb reran the public reads through fastp at Q25 and MiXCR, keeping productive beta chains. Rows merge per CDR3 protein into single entries with the most common DNA and genes. Within this sample are about 19,000 distinct CDR3 sequences, with 46% of them counted one time only. Approximately 19% of the sample is taken by the ten largest. Donors were patients with localized lung adenocarcinoma, a subtype of non-small cell lung cancer. The margins of localized lung adenocarcinomas were where the samples came from. For TCR repertoire analysis, CD4+ T cells from tumor tissue were profiled separately from CD8+ T cells.

As to this clonotype: Its binding antigen is unknown. No base quality values were provided; no much bigger clone lies one nucleotide off.

This clonotype was sampled from a male donor with lung adenocarcinoma. The CD4 and CD8 labels of this study may be unreliable. Sequencing input: CD4+ T cells from the margin of a lung tumor. According to the study, the label for this sample's cell subset or site signals: tumor margin region. The rearranged chain carries TRBV6-4 and TRBJ2-5; TRBD2 is a possible D gene, resting on 7 matching bases. The DNA sequence follows: TGTGCCGCGGGGGACGGGGGCGGGGGCGCAGATACGCAGTACTTC. The resulting protein is CAAGDGGGGADTQYF.